This T cell receptor beta chain was sequenced during a study of blood T cell repertoires in COVID-19. Study context: The samples span acute and convalescent COVID-19 from the United States, Italy and Spain. T cells, B-cell-depleted T cells, or PBMCs supplied cDNA or gDNA.

J lost 6 bases, V lost 6 bases, and 12 bases had no gene match. The germline CDR1 and CDR2 sequences are MNHEY and SMNVEV (reference sequence). This CDR3 region has 15 residues. Per the study methods: Using reference gene primer amplification, nucleated cell counts were estimated. This table comes from immunoSEQ multiplex PCR, and its TCRdb copy is limited to in-frame clones, with some not included. V and J calls and clone size are those listed in that table; D and trimming were worked out from the DNA. This sample yields a few hundred thousand clones, of which roughly 86% are seen a single time; about 3% belongs to the top ten.

This clonotype was obtained from a man aged 55-75 years with acute or convalescent COVID-19. V gene TRBV27 combines with J gene TRBJ2-7, with TRBD1 identical over 9 bases. Sequences were obtained from peripheral blood. CDR3 region: CASSERRDRVREQYF. The CDR3 DNA sequence: TGTGCCAGCAGCGAACGCCGGGACAGGGTACGCGAGCAGTACTTC.